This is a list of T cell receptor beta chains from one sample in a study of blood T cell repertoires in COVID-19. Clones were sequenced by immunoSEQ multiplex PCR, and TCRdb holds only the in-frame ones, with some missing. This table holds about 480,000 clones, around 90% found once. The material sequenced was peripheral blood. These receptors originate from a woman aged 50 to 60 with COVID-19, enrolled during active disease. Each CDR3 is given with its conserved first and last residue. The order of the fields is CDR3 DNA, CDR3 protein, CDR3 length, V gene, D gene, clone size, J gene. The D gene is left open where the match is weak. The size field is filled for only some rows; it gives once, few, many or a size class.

TGTGCCTGGGGTGGTGAGGACAGGGAAGAAAAACTGTTTTTT | CAWGGEDREEKLFF | 14 | TRBV30 | TRBD1 | . | TRBJ1-4
TGTGCCAGCAGACTAGAGGGGGTTAGGGCCAACGTCCTGACTTTC | CASRLEGVRANVLTF | 15 | TRBV7-9 | . | . | TRBJ2-6
TGCGCCAGCAGCCTCCGGACAGGGAAGAACACCGGGGAGCTGTTTTTT | CASSLRTGKNTGELFF | 16 | TRBV5-1 | TRBD1 | . | TRBJ2-2
TGTGCCAGCAGCTTGTCCTCCCCCTACGAGCAGTACTTC | CASSLSSPYEQYF | 13 | TRBV5-6 | . | . | TRBJ2-7
TGTGCCAGCATCCAGGACAGGGCGCGCACTGAAGCTTTCTTT | CASIQDRARTEAFF | 14 | TRBV6-5 | TRBD1 | . | TRBJ1-1
TGTGCCAGCAGCGGGACTAGCGGGGGGTTCTCCTACAATGAGCAGTTCTTC | CASSGTSGGFSYNEQFF | 17 | TRBV9 | TRBD2 | once | TRBJ2-1
TGTGCCAGCAGTTTTGACAGGGGATTTGAAGCTTTCTTT | CASSFDRGFEAFF | 13 | TRBV2 | TRBD1 | . | TRBJ1-1
TGTGCCACCAGGGATGAAGCGACAGATACGCAGTATTTT | CATRDEATDTQYF | 13 | TRBV24-1 | . | . | TRBJ2-3
TGCGCCAGCAGCCCACGGGGTCGATCCAAGGTCACTGAAGCTTTCTTT | CASSPRGRSKVTEAFF | 16 | TRBV4-1 | . | . | TRBJ1-1
TGTGCCAGTAGTAAGACAGGAAACACCGGGGAGCTGTTTTTT | CASSKTGNTGELFF | 14 | TRBV19 | . | . | TRBJ2-2
TGTGCCAGCAGCTTGAGAACCGGACAGGGGACCTACGAGCAGTACTTC | CASSLRTGQGTYEQYF | 16 | TRBV27 | TRBD1 | once | TRBJ2-7
TGTGCTAGTGGCCCCGCGTATCTGGGAGCTGAAGCTTTCTTT | CASGPAYLGAEAFF | 14 | TRBV12-5 | . | . | TRBJ1-1
TGTGCCAGCAGCTCAATCCGGTTTGGACAGGGAAGACACACCTTC | CASSSIRFGQGRHTF | 15 | TRBV5-8 | TRBD1 | . | TRBJ1-2
TGTGCCAGCAGCATTGGGGGGATGGACACCGGGGAGCTGTTTTTT | CASSIGGMDTGELFF | 15 | TRBV21-1 | . | . | TRBJ2-2
TGTGCCACCAGTGACATTACAGGGGAGGAGCAGTTCTTC | CATSDITGEEQFF | 13 | TRBV24-1 | TRBD1 | . | TRBJ2-1
TGTGCCAGCAGCTCTCATCGGTGGATGGGGGCTGGTGGGGAGCAGTACTTC | CASSSHRWMGAGGEQYF | 17 | TRBV7-8 | . | . | TRBJ2-7
TGCAGCGCCACGAGGGGGACAGCGGCCGAGCAGTACTTC | CSATRGTAAEQYF | 13 | TRBV29-1 | TRBD1 | . | TRBJ2-7
TGTGCCAGCAGCTTCGGGACAGACGCGAACACCGGGGAGCTGTTTTTT | CASSFGTDANTGELFF | 16 | TRBV3-1/TRBV3-2 | TRBD1 | . | TRBJ2-2
TGTGCCAGAAGCTTAGGGGGCAGAACCTACCTAATTGGAACCTACGAGCAGTACTTC | CARSLGGRTYLIGTYEQYF | 19 | TRBV5-3 | TRBD1 | . | TRBJ2-7
TGTGCCAGCAGCGGGAGGGAAGGGACTGAAGCTTTCTTT | CASSGREGTEAFF | 13 | TRBV9 | . | . | TRBJ1-1
TGTGCCAGCAGTTCTATAAAGACAGATACGCAGTATTTT | CASSSIKTDTQYF | 13 | TRBV6-5 | . | . | TRBJ2-3
TGTGCCTGGGACGTCGGACAGCTCAATTCACCCCTCCACTTT | CAWDVGQLNSPLHF | 14 | TRBV30 | . | few | TRBJ1-6
TGTGCCACCAGCAGAGATCTGCGCATGTTCTTC | CATSRDLRMFF | 11 | TRBV15 | . | . | TRBJ2-1
TGTGCCAGCAGCCCCCCAGGGAAGGGAAATCAGCCCCAGCATTTT | CASSPPGKGNQPQHF | 15 | TRBV2 | . | once | TRBJ1-5
TGCGCCAGCAGCTTGGCCGAGGGCAGGCAAAACGGGGAGCTGTTTTTT | CASSLAEGRQNGELFF | 16 | TRBV5-1 | . | once | TRBJ2-2
TGCAGTGCTAGTTGGGGACTCTACACAGATACGCAGTATTTT | CSASWGLYTDTQYF | 14 | TRBV20-1 | . | . | TRBJ2-3
TGTGCCACCAGCAGAGGGGGGGGCCTACTAAACACTGAAGCTTTCTTT | CATSRGGGLLNTEAFF | 16 | TRBV15 | . | . | TRBJ1-1
TGTGCCAGCAGCTCTCAATATACAGGGGCCACTGAAGCTTTCTTT | CASSSQYTGATEAFF | 15 | TRBV5-6 | TRBD1 | . | TRBJ1-1
TGTGCCAGCAGCTTAAATACAGGGGGTGAGCAGTACTTC | CASSLNTGGEQYF | 13 | TRBV7-9 | TRBD1 | . | TRBJ2-7
TGTGCCAGCAGCTTAGGGGACAGTCTCTACGAGCAGTACTTC | CASSLGDSLYEQYF | 14 | TRBV11-2 | TRBD1 | once | TRBJ2-7
TGTGCCAGCAGCTCCCCCGGGGGGCTAGGGGAGTACTTC | CASSSPGGLGEYF | 13 | TRBV5-6 | . | . | TRBJ2-7
TGTGCCAGCAGCCTAACGGGGGGCTATGGCTACACCTTC | CASSLTGGYGYTF | 13 | TRBV7-2 | . | . | TRBJ1-2
TGTGCCAGTAGTACGTACACTGAAGCTTTCTTT | CASSTYTEAFF | 11 | TRBV19 | . | . | TRBJ1-1
TGTGCCAGAAGCTTGCTAGCGGGGGGCCATACCACCTACAATGAGCAGTTCTTC | CARSLLAGGHTTYNEQFF | 18 | TRBV5-3 | TRBD2 | once | TRBJ2-1
TGTGCCAGCAGCTTGACTTCAGGGTCTGGAAACACCATATATTTT | CASSLTSGSGNTIYF | 15 | TRBV5-5 | . | once | TRBJ1-3
TGTGCCAGCAGCCCGACCGGGCGGGGAGCTAACTATGGCTACACCTTC | CASSPTGRGANYGYTF | 16 | TRBV7-9 | . | . | TRBJ1-2
TGTGCCAGCAGCCTACCGCTGGGGGGGTCGAACACCGGGGAGCTGTTTTTT | CASSLPLGGSNTGELFF | 17 | TRBV3-1/TRBV3-2 | TRBD2 | . | TRBJ2-2
TGCGCCAGCATCGGAGGACAGGGGGAAGCTGAAGCTTTCTTT | CASIGGQGEAEAFF | 14 | TRBV10-2 | TRBD1 | . | TRBJ1-1
TGTGCCACCTCGGACACCTCTAACTATGGCTACACCTTC | CATSDTSNYGYTF | 13 | TRBV2 | . | . | TRBJ1-2
TGTGCCAGCAGTAACATCCAGGGAGGTGTGACTTCTTATTCACCCCTCCACTTT | CASSNIQGGVTSYSPLHF | 18 | TRBV27 | . | . | TRBJ1-6
TGTGCCATCAGTGACTGGACAGCGAACACCGGGGAGCTGTTTTTT | CAISDWTANTGELFF | 15 | TRBV10-3 | . | . | TRBJ2-2
TGTGCCAGCAGCTTAGATCCCCAGCGGGGATCCACCGGGGAGCTGTTTTTT | CASSLDPQRGSTGELFF | 17 | TRBV11-3 | TRBD2 | . | TRBJ2-2
TGTGCCAGCAGCGCCACCGCCGGGACAGAGCAGTTCTTC | CASSATAGTEQFF | 13 | TRBV9 | . | . | TRBJ2-1
TGCGCCAGCAGCCCCCTTGGGGGGGGAGCAGATACGCAGTATTTT | CASSPLGGGADTQYF | 15 | TRBV5-1 | TRBD2 | . | TRBJ2-3
TGTGCCAGCAGCCAAGAGGGCAGGGGTGATTCACCCCTCCACTTT | CASSQEGRGDSPLHF | 15 | TRBV4-2 | . | . | TRBJ1-6
TGTGCCAGTAAGAGTACTGGTGAAAAACTGTTTTTT | CASKSTGEKLFF | 12 | TRBV19 | . | . | TRBJ1-4
TGCGCCAGCAGCCAAGACACCGGGTCCTATAATTCACCCCTCCACTTT | CASSQDTGSYNSPLHF | 16 | TRBV4-1 | . | . | TRBJ1-6
TGTGCCAGCAGCCCCCGGGCCGGGACACCCGAAACCTACGAGCAGTACTTC | CASSPRAGTPETYEQYF | 17 | TRBV3-1/TRBV3-2 | . | . | TRBJ2-7
TGTGCCAGCAGTTTTCTCGGGACAGGGAACAATCAGCCCCAGCATTTT | CASSFLGTGNNQPQHF | 16 | TRBV27 | TRBD1 | . | TRBJ1-5
TGTGCCAGCAGCTTCTTTAAGGGGGCGAATCGGGAGACCCAGTACTTC | CASSFFKGANRETQYF | 16 | TRBV5-6 | TRBD1 | . | TRBJ2-5
TGTGCCAGCAGTTCCCCGGGGGTATTTGGAAACGAGCAGTACTTC | CASSSPGVFGNEQYF | 15 | TRBV5-6 | . | . | TRBJ2-7
TGCGCCAGCAGCAACCTTCAGGGGGCGGGCTATGGCTACACCTTC | CASSNLQGAGYGYTF | 15 | TRBV5-1 | TRBD1 | . | TRBJ1-2
TGTGCCTGGACCCCAGACAGGGTCGCCTATGGCTACACCTTC | CAWTPDRVAYGYTF | 14 | TRBV30 | TRBD1 | once | TRBJ1-2
TGTGCCAGCAGCGTAGACTTTCAGGGATTGTGGAACACCGGGGAGCTGTTTTTT | CASSVDFQGLWNTGELFF | 18 | TRBV9 | . | . | TRBJ2-2
TGTGCCAGCAGCGTCGACAGGGCCGGAAACACCATATATTTT | CASSVDRAGNTIYF | 14 | TRBV9 | TRBD1 | . | TRBJ1-3
TGTGCCAGCAGTGTATCGGAGAGGTGGGAGGGCTACACCTTC | CASSVSERWEGYTF | 14 | TRBV2 | . | . | TRBJ1-2
TGTGCCAGCAGCAGGGGGCACGACTATGGCTACACCTTC | CASSRGHDYGYTF | 13 | TRBV9 | TRBD1 | . | TRBJ1-2
TGTGCCAGCAGCCAGCGACAGGGCTCGAATTCACCCCTCCACTTT | CASSQRQGSNSPLHF | 15 | TRBV3-1/TRBV3-2 | TRBD1 | . | TRBJ1-6
TGTGCCAGCAGTTTAACCAGGGGTGGCGATACGCAGTATTTT | CASSLTRGGDTQYF | 14 | TRBV27 | . | . | TRBJ2-3